Sequencing of this T cell receptor (beta chain) was carried out in a study of blood T cell repertoires in COVID-19. Trimming took 7 bases from V and 2 from J; bases not matched to a gene: 8. The CDR3 is 14 amino acids. Germline V gene data show CDR1 as SNHLY and CDR2 as FYNNEI. The table came from immunoSEQ multiplex PCR; TCRdb's copy has only in-frame clones and leaves some out. The profile shows some 700,000 clones, 80% to 90% of them singletons. The receptor's source is a woman under 30 with acute or convalescent COVID-19. Sequenced material: peripheral blood. The chain carries TRBV2 and TRBJ2-7, with 7 bases that match TRBD2. In DNA, the CDR3 is TGTGCCAGCACCCCCTGGGAGGGACCCTACGAGCAGTACTTC. Protein: CASTPWEGPYEQYF.